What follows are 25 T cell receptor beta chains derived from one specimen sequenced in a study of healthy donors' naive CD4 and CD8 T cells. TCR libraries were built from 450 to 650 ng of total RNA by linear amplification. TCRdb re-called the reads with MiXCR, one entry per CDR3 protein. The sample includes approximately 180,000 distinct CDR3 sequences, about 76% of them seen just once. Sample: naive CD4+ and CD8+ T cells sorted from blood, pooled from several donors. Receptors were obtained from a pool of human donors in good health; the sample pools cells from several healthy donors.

As DNA, the CDR3 is TGCAGTGCCGGGACAGCTTATAGCAATCAGCCCCAGCATTTT. Protein sequence: CSAGTAYSNQPQHF. This chain connects TRBV20-1 to TRBJ1-5; TRBD1 aligns across 7 bases. The CDR3 runs to 14 residues. Germline V CDR1 and CDR2: DFQATT, SNEGSKA (reference sequence). V trimming: 6 bases; J trimming: 0 bases; junction bases outside the gene matches: 5.

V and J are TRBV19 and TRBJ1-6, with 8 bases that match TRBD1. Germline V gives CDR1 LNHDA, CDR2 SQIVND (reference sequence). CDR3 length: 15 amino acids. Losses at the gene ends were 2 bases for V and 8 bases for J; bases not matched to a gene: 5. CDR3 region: CASSILLTGDSPLHF. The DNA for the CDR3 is TGTGCCAGTAGTATACTACTGACAGGGGATTCACCCCTCCACTTT.

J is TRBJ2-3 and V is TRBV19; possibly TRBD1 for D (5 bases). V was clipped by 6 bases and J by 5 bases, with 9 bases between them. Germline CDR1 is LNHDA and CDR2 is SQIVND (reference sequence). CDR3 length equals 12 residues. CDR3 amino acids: CASSRAIDTQYF. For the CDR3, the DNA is TGTGCCAGTAGCAGGGCTATAGATACGCAGTATTTT. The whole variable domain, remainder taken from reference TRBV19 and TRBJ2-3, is DGGITQSPKYLFRKEGQNVTLSCEQNLNHDAMYWYRQDPGQGLRLIYYSQIVNDFQKGDIAEGYSVSREKKESFPLTVTSAQKNPTAFYLCASSRAIDTQYFGPGTRLTVL.

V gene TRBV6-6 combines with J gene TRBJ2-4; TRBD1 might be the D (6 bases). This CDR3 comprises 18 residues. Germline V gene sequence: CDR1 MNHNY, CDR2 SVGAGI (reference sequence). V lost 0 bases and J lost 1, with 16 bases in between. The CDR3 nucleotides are TGTGCCAGCAGTTACTCCGTGGGGTGGACAGCCGCCAAAAACATTCAGTACTTC. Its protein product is CASSYSVGWTAAKNIQYF.

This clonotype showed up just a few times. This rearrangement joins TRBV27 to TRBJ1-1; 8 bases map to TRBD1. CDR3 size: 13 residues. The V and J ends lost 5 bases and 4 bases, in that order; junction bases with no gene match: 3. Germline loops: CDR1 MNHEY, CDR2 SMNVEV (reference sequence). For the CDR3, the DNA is TGTGCCAGCAGTAGACAGGGGAGCACTGAAGCTTTCTTT. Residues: CASSRQGSTEAFF.

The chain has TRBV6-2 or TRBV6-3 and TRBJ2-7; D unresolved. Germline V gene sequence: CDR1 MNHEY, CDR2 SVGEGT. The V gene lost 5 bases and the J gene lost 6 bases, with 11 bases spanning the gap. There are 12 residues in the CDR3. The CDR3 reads CASSGRPGEQYF. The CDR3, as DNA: TGTGCCAGCAGTGGCCGACCAGGCGAGCAGTACTTC.

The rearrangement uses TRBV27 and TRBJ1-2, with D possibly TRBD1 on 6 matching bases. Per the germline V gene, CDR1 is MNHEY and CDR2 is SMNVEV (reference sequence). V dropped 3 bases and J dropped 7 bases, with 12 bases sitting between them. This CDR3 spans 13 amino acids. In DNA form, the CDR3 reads TGTGCCAGCAGTTTTTCGGTCAGGGGTGGCTACACCTTC. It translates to CASSFSVRGGYTF.

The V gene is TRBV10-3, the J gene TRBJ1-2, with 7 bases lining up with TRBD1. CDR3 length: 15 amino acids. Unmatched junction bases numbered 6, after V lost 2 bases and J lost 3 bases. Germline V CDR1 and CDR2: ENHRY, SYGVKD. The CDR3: CAISEDRAPYYGYTF. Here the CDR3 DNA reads TGTGCCATCAGTGAGGACAGGGCACCCTACTATGGCTACACCTTC.

DNA of the CDR3: TGTGCCAGCAGTTTATCATGGACTTATGCTTATGGGGACACTGAAGCTTTCTTT. This codes for CASSLSWTYAYGDTEAFF. This chain links TRBV27 with TRBJ1-1; no clear D. CDR1 is MNHEY, CDR2 SMNVEV, per germline (reference sequence). The CDR3 is 18 amino acids. V was pared by 0 bases and J by 3 bases, with 20 bases between.

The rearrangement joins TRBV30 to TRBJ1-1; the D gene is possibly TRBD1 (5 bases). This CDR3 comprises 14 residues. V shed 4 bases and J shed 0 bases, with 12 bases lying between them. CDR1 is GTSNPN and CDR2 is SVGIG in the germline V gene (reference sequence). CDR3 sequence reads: CAWNEGEMNTEAFF. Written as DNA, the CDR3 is TGTGCCTGGAATGAAGGGGAAATGAACACTGAAGCTTTCTTT.

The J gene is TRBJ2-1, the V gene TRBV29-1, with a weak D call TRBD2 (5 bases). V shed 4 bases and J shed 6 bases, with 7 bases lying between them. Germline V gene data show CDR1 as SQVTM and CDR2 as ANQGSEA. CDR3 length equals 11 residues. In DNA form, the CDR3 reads TGCAGCGTTGCAAGCGGCAATGAGCAGTTCTTC. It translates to CSVASGNEQFF.

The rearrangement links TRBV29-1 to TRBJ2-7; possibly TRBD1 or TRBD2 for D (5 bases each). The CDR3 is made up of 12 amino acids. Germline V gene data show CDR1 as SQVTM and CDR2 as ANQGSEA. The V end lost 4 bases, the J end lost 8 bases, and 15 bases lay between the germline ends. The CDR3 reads CSVVVSRDQQYF. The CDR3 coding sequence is TGCAGCGTTGTAGTTTCCAGGGACCAGCAGTACTTC.

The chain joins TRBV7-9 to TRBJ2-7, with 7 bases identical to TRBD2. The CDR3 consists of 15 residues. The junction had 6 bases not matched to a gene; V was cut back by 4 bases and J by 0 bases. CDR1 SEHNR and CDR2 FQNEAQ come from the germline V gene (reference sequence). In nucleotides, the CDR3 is TGTGCCAGCAGCTCGACGACTAGCCCCTCCTACGAGCAGTACTTC. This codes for CASSSTTSPSYEQYF. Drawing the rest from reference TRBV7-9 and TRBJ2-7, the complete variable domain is DTGVSQNPRHKITKRGQNVTFRCDPISEHNRLYWYRQTLGQGPEFLTYFQNEAQLEKSRLLSDRFSAERPKGSFSTLEIQRTEQGDSAMYLCASSSTTSPSYEQYFGPGTRLTVT.

The CDR3 coding sequence is TGTGCCAGCAGTTTATTTTCTAGCGGGAGTATGAGAAACGAGCAGTACTTC. It yields the protein CASSLFSSGSMRNEQYF. The chain has TRBV27 and TRBJ2-7; TRBD2 matches at 10 bases. The CDR3 spans 17 residues. The ends lost 1 base at V and 5 bases at J; junction bases unmatched: 11. Germline assignment: CDR1 MNHEY and CDR2 SMNVEV (reference sequence).

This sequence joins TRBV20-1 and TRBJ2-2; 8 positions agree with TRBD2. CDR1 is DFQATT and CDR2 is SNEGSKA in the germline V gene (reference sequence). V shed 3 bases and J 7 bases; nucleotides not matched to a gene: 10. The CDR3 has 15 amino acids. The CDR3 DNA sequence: TGCAGTGCTAGCCCTACGACTAGCGTCGGCGGGGAGCTGTTTTTT. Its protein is CSASPTTSVGGELFF.

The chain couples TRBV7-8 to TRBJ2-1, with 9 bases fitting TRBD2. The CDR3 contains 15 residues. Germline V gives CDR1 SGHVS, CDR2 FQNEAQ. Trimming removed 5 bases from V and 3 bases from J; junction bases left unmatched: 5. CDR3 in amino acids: CASSAMTSGYNEQFF. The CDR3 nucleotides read TGTGCCAGCAGCGCAATGACTAGCGGCTACAATGAGCAGTTCTTC.

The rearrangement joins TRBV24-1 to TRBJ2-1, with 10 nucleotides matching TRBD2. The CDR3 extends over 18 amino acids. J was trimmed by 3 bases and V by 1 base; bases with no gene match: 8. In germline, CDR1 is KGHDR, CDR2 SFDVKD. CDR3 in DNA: TGTGCCACCAGTGATTTTGGGGCTAGCGGGAGCTTCTACAATGAGCAGTTCTTC. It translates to CATSDFGASGSFYNEQFF.

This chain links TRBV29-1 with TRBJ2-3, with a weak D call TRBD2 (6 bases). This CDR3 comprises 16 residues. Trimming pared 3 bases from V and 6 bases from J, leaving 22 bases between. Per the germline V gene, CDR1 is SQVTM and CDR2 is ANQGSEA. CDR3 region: CSVDGSSGGPDDTQYF. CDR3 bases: TGCAGCGTTGACGGGAGTAGCGGAGGTCCAGATGATACGCAGTATTTT.

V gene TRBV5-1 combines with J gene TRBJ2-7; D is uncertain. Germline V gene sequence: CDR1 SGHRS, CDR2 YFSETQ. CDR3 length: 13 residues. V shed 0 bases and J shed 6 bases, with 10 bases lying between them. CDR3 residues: CASSLDLVGEQYF. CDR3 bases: TGCGCCAGCAGCTTGGACCTAGTCGGCGAGCAGTACTTC.

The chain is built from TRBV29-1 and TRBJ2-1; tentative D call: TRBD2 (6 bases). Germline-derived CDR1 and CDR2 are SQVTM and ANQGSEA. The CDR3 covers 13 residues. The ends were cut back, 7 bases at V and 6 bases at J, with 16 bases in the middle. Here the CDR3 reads CSAGLVGSNEQFF. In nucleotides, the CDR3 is TGCAGCGCGGGACTTGTGGGGAGCAATGAGCAGTTCTTC.

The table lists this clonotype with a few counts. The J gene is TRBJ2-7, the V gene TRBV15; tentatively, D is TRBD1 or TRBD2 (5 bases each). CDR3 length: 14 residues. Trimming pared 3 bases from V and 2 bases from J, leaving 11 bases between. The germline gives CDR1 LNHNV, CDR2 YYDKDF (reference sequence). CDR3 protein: CATSSELGAYEQYV. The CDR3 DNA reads TGTGCCACCAGCAGTGAACTAGGGGCCTACGAGCAGTACGTC.

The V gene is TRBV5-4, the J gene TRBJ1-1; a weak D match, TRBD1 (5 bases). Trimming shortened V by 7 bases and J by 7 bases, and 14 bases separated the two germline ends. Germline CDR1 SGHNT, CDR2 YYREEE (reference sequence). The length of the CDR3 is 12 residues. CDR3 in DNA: TGTGCCAGCTCCACGGGGACGTTTGAAGCTTTCTTT. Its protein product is CASSTGTFEAFF.

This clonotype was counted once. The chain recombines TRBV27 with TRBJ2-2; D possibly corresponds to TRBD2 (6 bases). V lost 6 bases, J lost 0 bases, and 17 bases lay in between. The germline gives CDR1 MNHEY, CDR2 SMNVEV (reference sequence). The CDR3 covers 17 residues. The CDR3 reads CASSLLAPAPNTGELFF. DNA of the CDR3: TGTGCCAGCAGCCTTCTAGCGCCGGCTCCGAACACCGGGGAGCTGTTTTTT.

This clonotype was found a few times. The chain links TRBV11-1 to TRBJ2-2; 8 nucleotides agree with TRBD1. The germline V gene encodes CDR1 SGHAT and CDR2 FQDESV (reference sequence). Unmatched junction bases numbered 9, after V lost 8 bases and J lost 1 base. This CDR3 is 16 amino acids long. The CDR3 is CASLQTGGENTGELFF. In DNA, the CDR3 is TGTGCCAGCTTACAAACAGGGGGAGAGAACACCGGGGAGCTGTTTTTT.

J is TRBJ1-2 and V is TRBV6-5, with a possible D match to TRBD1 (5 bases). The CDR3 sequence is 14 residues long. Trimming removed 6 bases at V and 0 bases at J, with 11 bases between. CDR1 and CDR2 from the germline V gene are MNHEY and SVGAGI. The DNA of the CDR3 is TGTGCCAGCAGGCAAGCAGGGCCTAACTATGGCTACACCTTC. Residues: CASRQAGPNYGYTF.